These 31 T cell receptor beta chains came from one sample sequenced in a study of early T cells in non-severe SARS-CoV-2 infection. TCRdb independently ran MiXCR on the 5' RACE reads; one entry per CDR3 protein. Altogether about 45,000 distinct CDR3 sequences are present, less than 15% being singletons, with the ten largest covering approximately 15%. The sample comprised whole blood. The origin of the receptors is an adult who was a healthcare worker with PCR-confirmed SARS-CoV-2 infection or an uninfected control (not recorded which).

Only a few counts were recorded for this clonotype. The gene calls are TRBV4-1 and TRBJ1-1; D is unresolved. V was pared by 3 bases and J by 1 base, with 6 bases between. The V gene's germline CDR1 is MGHRA and CDR2 YSYEKL. The CDR3 sequence is 13 residues long. The DNA for the CDR3 is TGCGCCAGCAGCCAGGGAGCGAACACTGAAGCTTTCTTT. Translating gives CASSQGANTEAFF.

This chain connects TRBV6-2 or TRBV6-3 to TRBJ1-5, with TRBD1 matching over 7 bases. Germline V gene sequence: CDR1 MNHEY, CDR2 SVGEGT. V shed 1 base and J 3 bases; nucleotides not matched to a gene: 3. The CDR3 loop spans 15 amino acids. The CDR3 DNA sequence: TGTGCCAGCAGTTACTACAGGGGTAACAATCAGCCCCAGCATTTT. Translation: CASSYYRGNNQPQHF.

In its sample, this clonotype was seen many times. The V and J genes are TRBV29-1 and TRBJ2-7, with TRBD1 matching 11 bases. The CDR3 loop spans 14 amino acids. The germline V gene has CDR1 SQVTM and CDR2 ANQGSEA. V trimming: 4 bases; J trimming: 4 bases; junction bases outside the gene matches: 6. CDR3 residues: CSVGTGGIVYEQYF. The CDR3, as DNA: TGCAGCGTTGGGACAGGGGGCATTGTTTACGAGCAGTACTTC.

In its sample, this clonotype was seen a few times. The rearrangement joins TRBV20-1 to TRBJ1-6; 7 bases line up with TRBD1. This CDR3 contains 15 residues. V dropped 1 base and J dropped 8; count of bases not matched to a gene: 8. Germline CDR1 reads DFQATT; CDR2 reads SNEGSKA (reference sequence). The CDR3 here is CSARVIQGDHSPLHF. In nucleotides, the CDR3 is TGCAGTGCTAGAGTAATTCAGGGGGATCATTCACCCCTCCACTTT.

The chain has TRBV2 and TRBJ2-2, with D possibly being TRBD1 or TRBD2 (5 bases each). Germline V gene lookup returns CDR1 SNHLY and CDR2 FYNNEI. Trimming cost V 5 bases and J 5 bases, with 15 bases left between them. The CDR3 runs to 15 residues. The CDR3 region has the DNA TGTGCCAGCAGTACCTACGGGACCAATACCGGGGAGCTGTTTTTT. It is translated as CASSTYGTNTGELFF.

This clonotype has a count of ten or more. The chain links TRBV5-8 to TRBJ2-5; 8 bases are shared with TRBD1. Trimming at V came to 0 bases and at J to 2 bases, leaving 3 bases not matched to a gene. This CDR3 contains 15 residues. From germline, CDR1 is SGHTS and CDR2 YDEGEE. The CDR3 DNA is TGTGCCAGCAGCTTGGCAGGGACAGGTCAAGAGACCCAGTACTTC. The encoded protein is CASSLAGTGQETQYF.

The chain recombines TRBV6-5 with TRBJ1-2; D not resolved. V dropped 8 bases and J dropped 5 bases, with 9 bases sitting between them. Germline V CDR1 and CDR2: MNHEY, SVGAGI. The CDR3 spans 11 residues. The CDR3: CASRDRYGYTF. As DNA, the CDR3 is TGTGCCAGCCGTGATCGGTATGGCTACACCTTC.

Here the CDR3 DNA reads TGTGCCAGCAGTTTACAGGGGGCTAATTCACCCCTCCACTTT. Protein sequence: CASSLQGANSPLHF. The rearrangement links TRBV12-3 or TRBV12-4 to TRBJ1-6, with TRBD1 matching 8 bases. The CDR3 runs 14 residues. Trimming cost V 2 bases and J 6 bases; bases outside gene matches: 0.

This clonotype showed up many times. The chain links TRBV19 to TRBJ2-2; a possible D gene is TRBD2 (6 bases). The germline V gene has CDR1 LNHDA and CDR2 SQIVND (reference sequence). Trimming took 7 bases from V and 6 from J, leaving 18 bases between them. The CDR3 is 15 residues long. In DNA, the CDR3 is TGTGCCAGTATAGCCATCGACCCGGGAGCCGGGGAGCTGTTTTTT. Amino acid sequence: CASIAIDPGAGELFF.

This clonotype was counted a few times. This chain's CDR3 is CAWSAGLTRFYGYTF. The DNA of the CDR3 is TGTGCCTGGAGTGCAGGTCTAACGCGTTTCTATGGCTACACCTTC. This chain links TRBV30 with TRBJ1-2; D is undetermined. Germline V CDR1 and CDR2: GTSNPN, SVGIG (reference sequence). V lost 1 base and J lost 4, with 16 bases in between. There are 15 residues in the CDR3.

This clonotype was observed many times. The chain joins TRBV6-2 or TRBV6-3 to TRBJ2-1; D could derive from TRBD1 or TRBD2 (5 bases each). The CDR3 consists of 13 residues. Germline V gives CDR1 MNHEY, CDR2 SVGEGT. Deletions cut 6 bases from V and 6 bases from J, with 12 bases between. The CDR3 here is CASSPGASNEQFF. As DNA, the CDR3 is TGTGCCAGCAGCCCCGGGGCGAGCAATGAGCAGTTCTTC.

This clonotype was picked up many times. The rearrangement joins TRBV7-2 to TRBJ1-1, with D hard to call. From germline, CDR1 is SGHTA and CDR2 FQGNSA. The CDR3 has 15 residues. V dropped 1 base and J dropped 4 bases, with 13 bases sitting between them. In nucleotides, the CDR3 is TGTGCCAGCAGCTTAGGGTGGCAGGCTTCCACTGAAGCTTTCTTT. It is translated as CASSLGWQASTEAFF.

This clonotype has just a few counts. This rearrangement joins TRBV5-1 to TRBJ2-2; D is unresolved. The V gene's germline CDR1 is SGHRS and CDR2 YFSETQ. CDR3 length equals 16 residues. The germline V and J ends were trimmed by 1 base and 1 base, with 11 bases remaining between them. The CDR3 nucleotides read TGCGCCAGCAGCTTGAGTATAGTGGAGAACACCGGGGAGCTGTTTTTT. This codes for CASSLSIVENTGELFF.

The chain employs TRBV12-5 and TRBJ2-1; D may be TRBD2 (5 bases). Germline CDR1 and CDR2: LGHNT and FRNRAP. The V gene lost 1 base and the J gene lost 1 base, with 8 bases spanning the gap. The CDR3 runs 15 residues. The CDR3 nucleotides are TGTGCTAGTGGTTTGGGAGCGGCTTCCTACAATGAGCAGTTCTTC. Protein: CASGLGAASYNEQFF.

The rearrangement joins TRBV7-2 to TRBJ2-1, with D perhaps TRBD1 (6 bases). Trimming cost V 2 bases and J 6 bases, with 20 bases left between them. The length of the CDR3 is 17 residues. Germline CDR1 and CDR2: SGHTA and FQGNSA. DNA of the CDR3: TGTGCCAGCAGCTTACGCGGACAGAACACCTTTCGCAATGAGCAGTTCTTC. Amino acids: CASSLRGQNTFRNEQFF. Filled out from reference TRBV7-2 and TRBJ2-1, the complete variable domain reads GAGVSQSPSNKVTEKGKDVELRCDPISGHTALYWYRQSLGQGLEFLIYFQGNSAPDKSGLPSDRFSAERTGGSVSTLTIQRTQQEDSAVYLCASSLRGQNTFRNEQFFGPGTRLTVL.

This clonotype was detected ten times or more. The rearrangement uses TRBV4-1 and TRBJ2-7; D possibly corresponds to TRBD1 (5 bases). From germline, CDR1 is MGHRA and CDR2 YSYEKL. The CDR3 sequence is 15 residues long. The V gene lost 1 base and the J gene lost 3 bases, with 13 bases spanning the gap. Written as DNA, the CDR3 is TGCGCCAGCAGCCAAGGAATGACAGCCAGCTACGAGCAGTACTTC. As protein: CASSQGMTASYEQYF.

This clonotype has more than one count but fewer than ten. This chain uses TRBV15 with TRBJ2-3; maybe TRBD2 (5 bases). Trimming left V 0 bases short and J 2 bases short, with 15 bases between. CDR3 length: 17 residues. CDR1 is LNHNV and CDR2 is YYDKDF in the germline V gene (reference sequence). The CDR3 DNA follows: TGTGCCACCAGCAGAGATCCTTTCCAGGAGGCCACAGATACGCAGTATTTT. Its protein product is CATSRDPFQEATDTQYF.

This clonotype was counted ten times or more. This rearrangement joins TRBV6-2 or TRBV6-3 to TRBJ1-2; D is undetermined. The CDR3 has 11 amino acids. The ends were cut back, 6 bases at V and 8 bases at J, with 10 bases in the middle. CDR1 and CDR2 (germline): MNHEY, SVGEGT. The CDR3 DNA reads TGTGCCAGCAGCACCATGGGCGGCTACACCTTC. It yields the protein CASSTMGGYTF.

This clonotype has just a few counts. The genes are TRBV7-2 and TRBJ1-1; 9 bases fit TRBD1. The CDR3 runs to 13 residues. The ends lost 5 bases at V and 11 bases at J; junction bases unmatched: 9. CDR1 and CDR2 from the germline V gene are SGHTA and FQGNSA. The chain's CDR3 is CASSVQGANRAFF. In nucleotides, the CDR3 is TGTGCCAGCAGCGTACAGGGGGCGAATCGGGCTTTCTTT.

The chain combines TRBV19 with TRBJ2-1; 14 bases map to TRBD2. V was pared by 8 bases and J by 7 bases, with 19 bases of the junction left unmatched. Germline CDR1 is LNHDA and CDR2 is SQIVND (reference sequence). The CDR3 runs to 19 residues. The CDR3 sequence: CASHARGGTSGRGKNEQFF. CDR3 in DNA: TGTGCCAGTCACGCACGGGGGGGGACTAGCGGGAGAGGTAAGAATGAGCAGTTCTTC.

This clonotype was counted ten times or more. The chain links TRBV5-1 to TRBJ1-2; possibly TRBD1 for D (5 bases). Germline assignment: CDR1 SGHRS and CDR2 YFSETQ. Trimming left V 0 bases short and J 2 bases short, with 5 bases between. The CDR3 runs to 13 residues. The CDR3 loop is CASSLEGNYGYTF. DNA of the CDR3: TGCGCCAGCAGCTTGGAGGGGAACTATGGCTACACCTTC.

This clonotype was counted between two and nine times. The chain combines TRBV29-1 with TRBJ1-4; 7 nucleotides align to TRBD1. Trimming removed 8 bases from V and 5 bases from J; junction bases left unmatched: 5. This CDR3 comprises 12 residues. The germline V gene has CDR1 SQVTM and CDR2 ANQGSEA. The CDR3 coding sequence is TGCAGCACCGTGGGACAGAATGAAAAACTGTTTTTT. Its protein is CSTVGQNEKLFF.

In regard to this clonotype: One junction end disagrees with the germline gene, perhaps due to a read error. In DNA form, the CDR3 reads TGTGCCAGCAGCTCACGGGACTCCCACAATGAGCAGTTCTTC. Translating gives CASSSRDSHNEQFF. V and J are TRBV9 and TRBJ2-1; weak D call: TRBD2 (6 bases). CDR3 size: 14 residues. The germline CDR1 and CDR2 sequences are SGDLS and YYNGEE.

A few counts support this clonotype. The V call is TRBV15, the J call TRBJ2-7; perhaps TRBD1 as D (5 bases). Trimming removed 4 bases at V and 3 bases at J, with 10 bases between. Per the germline V gene, CDR1 is LNHNV and CDR2 is YYDKDF (reference sequence). This CDR3 has 13 amino acids. Here the CDR3 DNA reads TGTGCCACCAGCACGAGGACACTCTACGAGCAGTACTTC. It is translated as CATSTRTLYEQYF.

This clonotype was detected a few times. The chain employs TRBV9 and TRBJ2-1, with TRBD2 matching 12 bases. The CDR3 is made up of 16 amino acids. The germline CDR1 and CDR2 sequences are SGDLS and YYNGEE. The ends lost 2 bases at V and 2 bases at J; junction bases unmatched: 2. The DNA of the CDR3 is TGTGCCAGCAGCGTTACTAGCGGGGGGACCTACAATGAGCAGTTCTTC. Its translation is CASSVTSGGTYNEQFF. Using reference TRBV9 and TRBJ2-1 for the parts outside the CDR3, the full variable domain is DSGVTQTPKHLITATGQRVTLRCSPRSGDLSVYWYQQSLDQGLQFLIQYYNGEERAKGNILERFSAQQFPDLHSELNLSSLELGDSALYFCASSVTSGGTYNEQFFGPGTRLTVL.

Only a few counts were recorded for this clonotype. The chain recombines TRBV29-1 with TRBJ2-7; 10 nucleotides align to TRBD2. CDR1 and CDR2 from the germline V gene are SQVTM and ANQGSEA. There are 14 residues in the CDR3. V trimming: 3 bases; J trimming: 2 bases; junction bases outside the gene matches: 4. The CDR3 spells CSVDLSGRPYEQYF. CDR3 nucleotide sequence: TGCAGCGTTGACCTTAGCGGGAGGCCCTACGAGCAGTACTTC.

By frequency in the sample, this clonotype is medium-sized. The chain is built from TRBV7-2 and TRBJ1-1; D remains unclear. The CDR3 spans 15 residues. Germline CDR1 SGHTA, CDR2 FQGNSA. Trimming removed 2 bases from V and 3 bases from J, with 13 bases in between. CDR3 region: CASSLQTARDTEAFF. CDR3 bases: TGTGCCAGCAGCTTACAGACGGCAAGAGACACTGAAGCTTTCTTT. Combining the CDR3 with reference TRBV7-2 and TRBJ1-1 gives the whole variable domain GAGVSQSPSNKVTEKGKDVELRCDPISGHTALYWYRQSLGQGLEFLIYFQGNSAPDKSGLPSDRFSAERTGGSVSTLTIQRTQQEDSAVYLCASSLQTARDTEAFFGQGTRLTVV.

This clonotype was seen more than once but under ten times. The chain recombines TRBV5-4 with TRBJ2-2; the D is unclear. CDR1 and CDR2 (germline): SGHNT, YYREEE (reference sequence). The CDR3 extends over 14 amino acids. The V end lost 9 bases, the J end lost 3 bases, and 15 bases lay between the germline ends. As DNA, the CDR3 is TGTGCCACCTCAGCAGAGACTCACACCGGGGAGCTGTTTTTT. The encoded protein is CATSAETHTGELFF.

This clonotype was detected a few times. The chain uses TRBV12-3 or TRBV12-4 and TRBJ2-1; a weak D match, TRBD1 (5 bases). The CDR3 length is 15 residues. V lost 3 bases to trimming and J lost 8 bases, with 17 bases between them. CDR3 residues: CASSFGRGSLDEQFF. CDR3 coding DNA: TGTGCCAGCAGTTTTGGTAGGGGCAGCCTGGATGAGCAGTTCTTC.

The chain combines TRBV5-1 with TRBJ1-3, with 8 positions matching TRBD1. The germline V gene encodes CDR1 SGHRS and CDR2 YFSETQ. V was pared by 4 bases and J by 4 bases, with 4 bases of the junction left unmatched. There are 14 residues in the CDR3. In DNA form, the CDR3 reads TGCGCCAGCAGCGGACAGGGTGGCGGAAACACCATATATTTT. The encoded protein is CASSGQGGGNTIYF.

This clonotype was seen ten or more times. This chain uses TRBV18 with TRBJ1-1; no clear D. CDR3 size: 13 residues. Trimming took 2 bases from V and 5 from J, leaving 9 bases between them. Per the germline V gene, CDR1 is KGHSH and CDR2 is LQKENI. The CDR3 here is CASSPDAVTEAFF. The CDR3 DNA sequence: TGTGCCAGCTCACCAGACGCCGTGACTGAAGCTTTCTTT.